This T cell receptor (beta chain) was obtained from a study of regulatory T cells in long-lasting Graves disease. Study results and limitations: Favoring TRBV28, TRBJ1-2 and TRBJ2-5 was a feature seen in persistent disease.

In its sample, this clonotype was seen many times. Its target is not known. As to time point: persistent/refractory GD, antithyroid drugs over 5 years with positive TRAb. Making the TCR library involved RNA that had been extracted from PBMCs. V lost 6 bases to trimming and J lost 1 base, with 9 bases between them. Per the germline V gene, CDR1 is SQVTM and CDR2 is ANQGSEA. CDR3 length: 12 residues. CDR3 regions were amplified by Arm-PCR using iRepertoire HTBI primers to build TCR beta libraries. TCRdb independently ran MiXCR on the multiplex PCR reads; one entry per CDR3 protein. Altogether around 430,000 distinct CDR3 sequences are present, 22% being singletons, with the ten largest covering about an eighth.

The gene calls are TRBV29-1 and TRBJ1-1; weak D call: TRBD1 (5 bases). The origin of this receptor is a female donor with Graves disease. The sequences come from peripheral blood mononuclear cells (PBMCs), collected when the disease was refractory, from a patient treated with antithyroid drugs. The CDR3 DNA is TGCAGCGTGACAGCCACGAACACTGAAGCTTTCTTT. Amino acid sequence: CSVTATNTEAFF. Combining the CDR3 with reference TRBV29-1 and TRBJ1-1 gives the whole variable domain SAVISQKPSRDICQRGTSLTIQCQVDSQVTMMFWYRQQPGQSLTLIATANQGSEATYESGFVIDKFPISRPNLTFSTLTVSNMSPEDSSIYLCSVTATNTEAFFGQGTRLTVV.